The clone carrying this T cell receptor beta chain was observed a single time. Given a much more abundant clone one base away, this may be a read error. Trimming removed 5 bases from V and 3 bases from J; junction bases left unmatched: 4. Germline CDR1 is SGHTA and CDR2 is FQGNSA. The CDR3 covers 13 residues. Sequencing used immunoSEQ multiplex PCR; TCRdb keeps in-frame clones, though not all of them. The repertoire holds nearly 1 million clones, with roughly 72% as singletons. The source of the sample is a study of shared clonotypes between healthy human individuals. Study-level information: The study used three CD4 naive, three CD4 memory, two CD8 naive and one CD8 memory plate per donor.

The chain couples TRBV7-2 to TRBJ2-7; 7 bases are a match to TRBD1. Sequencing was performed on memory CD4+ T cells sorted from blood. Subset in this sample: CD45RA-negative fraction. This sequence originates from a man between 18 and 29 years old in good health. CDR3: CASSRDSYYEQYF. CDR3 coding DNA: TGTGCCAGCAGCCGGGACAGCTACTACGAGCAGTACTTC.